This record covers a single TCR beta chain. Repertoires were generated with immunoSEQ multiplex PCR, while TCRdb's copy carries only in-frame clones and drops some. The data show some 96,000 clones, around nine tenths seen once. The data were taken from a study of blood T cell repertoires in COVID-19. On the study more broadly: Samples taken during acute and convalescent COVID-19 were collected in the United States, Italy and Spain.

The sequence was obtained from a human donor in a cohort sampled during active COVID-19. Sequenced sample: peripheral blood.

CDR3 sequence: CASRSSWDRVVSNEQFF. The CDR3 nucleotides are TGTGCCAGCAGGAGTAGTTGGGACAGGGTGGTGTCCAATGAGCAGTTCTTC. The chain joins TRBV5-8 to TRBJ2-1; 9 nucleotides line up with TRBD1. Unmatched junction bases numbered 15, after V lost 5 bases and J lost 6 bases. Germline V gene sequence: CDR1 SGHTS, CDR2 YDEGEE. The CDR3 sequence is 17 residues long.